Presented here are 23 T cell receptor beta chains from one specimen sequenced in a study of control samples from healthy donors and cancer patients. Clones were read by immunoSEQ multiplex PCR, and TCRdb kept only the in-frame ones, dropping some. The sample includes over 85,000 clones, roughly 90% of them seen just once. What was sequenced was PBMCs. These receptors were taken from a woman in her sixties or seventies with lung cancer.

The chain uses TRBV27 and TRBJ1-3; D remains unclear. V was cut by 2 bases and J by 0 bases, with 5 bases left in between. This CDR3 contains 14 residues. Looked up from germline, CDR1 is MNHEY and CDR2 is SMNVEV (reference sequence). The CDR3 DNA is TGTGCCAGCAGTTTAACGTTCTCTGGAAACACCATATATTTT. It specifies CASSLTFSGNTIYF.

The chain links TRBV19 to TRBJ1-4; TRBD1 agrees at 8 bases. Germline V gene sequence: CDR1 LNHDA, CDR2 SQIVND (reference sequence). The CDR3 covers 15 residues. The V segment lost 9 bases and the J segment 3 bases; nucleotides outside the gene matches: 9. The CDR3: CASHDWGQANEKLFF. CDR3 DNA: TGTGCCAGCCACGATTGGGGACAGGCTAATGAAAAACTGTTTTTT.

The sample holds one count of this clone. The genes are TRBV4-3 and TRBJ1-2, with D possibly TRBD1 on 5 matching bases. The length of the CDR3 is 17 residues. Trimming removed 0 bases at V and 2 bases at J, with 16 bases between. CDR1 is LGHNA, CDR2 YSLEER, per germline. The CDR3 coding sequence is TGCGCCAGCAGCCAAGAAACGGGCACGAAGGGGAACTATGGCTACACCTTC. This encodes CASSQETGTKGNYGYTF.

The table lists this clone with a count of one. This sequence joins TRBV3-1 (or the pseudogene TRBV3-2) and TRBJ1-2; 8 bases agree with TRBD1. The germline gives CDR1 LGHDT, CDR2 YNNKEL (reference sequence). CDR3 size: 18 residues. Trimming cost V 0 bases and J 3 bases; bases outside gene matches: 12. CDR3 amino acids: CASSQDLTGGWQDYGYTF. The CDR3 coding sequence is TGTGCCAGCAGCCAAGATTTAACAGGGGGTTGGCAAGACTATGGCTACACCTTC.

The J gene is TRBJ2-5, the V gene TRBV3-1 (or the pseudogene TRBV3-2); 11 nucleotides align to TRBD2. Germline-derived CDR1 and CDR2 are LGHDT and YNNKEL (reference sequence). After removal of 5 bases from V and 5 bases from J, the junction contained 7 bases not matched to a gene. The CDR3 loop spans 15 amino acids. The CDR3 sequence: CASSTGTSGSETQYF. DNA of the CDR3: TGTGCCAGCAGCACCGGGACTAGCGGTTCTGAGACCCAGTACTTC.

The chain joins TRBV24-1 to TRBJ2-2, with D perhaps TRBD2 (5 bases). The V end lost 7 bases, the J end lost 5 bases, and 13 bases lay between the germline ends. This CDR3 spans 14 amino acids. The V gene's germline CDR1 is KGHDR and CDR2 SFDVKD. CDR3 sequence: CATRGEGETGELFF. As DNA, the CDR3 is TGTGCCACCAGGGGAGAGGGAGAGACCGGGGAGCTGTTTTTT.

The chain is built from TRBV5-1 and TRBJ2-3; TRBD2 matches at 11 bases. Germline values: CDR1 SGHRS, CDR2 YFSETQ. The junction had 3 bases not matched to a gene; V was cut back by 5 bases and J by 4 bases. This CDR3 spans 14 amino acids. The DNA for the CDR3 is TGCGCCAGCAGAGTACTAGCGGGAGCAGATACGCAGTATTTT. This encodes CASRVLAGADTQYF.

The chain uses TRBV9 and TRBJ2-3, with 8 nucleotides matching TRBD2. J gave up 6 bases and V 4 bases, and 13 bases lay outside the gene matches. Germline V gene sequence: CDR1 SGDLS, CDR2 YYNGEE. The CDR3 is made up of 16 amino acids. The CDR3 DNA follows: TGTGCCAGCAGCCTCGCGGGAGGCTCCCAGTTGGATACGCAGTATTTT. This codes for CASSLAGGSQLDTQYF.

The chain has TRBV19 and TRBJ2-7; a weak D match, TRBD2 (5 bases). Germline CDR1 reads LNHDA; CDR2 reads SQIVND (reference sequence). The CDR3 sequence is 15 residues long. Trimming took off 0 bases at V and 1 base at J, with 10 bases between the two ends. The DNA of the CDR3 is TGTGCCAGTAGTATAGATCTACCGGGGTCCTACGAGCAGTACTTC. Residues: CASSIDLPGSYEQYF.

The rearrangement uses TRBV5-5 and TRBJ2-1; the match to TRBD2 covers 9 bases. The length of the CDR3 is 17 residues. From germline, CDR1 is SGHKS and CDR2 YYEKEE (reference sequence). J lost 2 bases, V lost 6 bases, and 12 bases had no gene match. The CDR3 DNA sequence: TGTGCCAGCATAACTGGACTAGCGCCGAGGGCCTACAATGAGCAGTTCTTC. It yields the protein CASITGLAPRAYNEQFF. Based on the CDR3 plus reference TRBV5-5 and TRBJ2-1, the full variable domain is DAGVTQSPTHLIKTRGQQVTLRCSPISGHKSVSWYQQVLGQGPQFIFQYYEKEERGRGNFPDRFSARQFPNYSSELNVNALLLGDSALYLCASITGLAPRAYNEQFFGPGTRLTVL.

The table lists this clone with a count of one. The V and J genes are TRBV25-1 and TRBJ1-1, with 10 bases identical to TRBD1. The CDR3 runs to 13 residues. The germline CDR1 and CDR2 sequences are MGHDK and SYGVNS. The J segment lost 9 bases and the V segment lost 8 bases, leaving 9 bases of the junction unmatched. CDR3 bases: TGTGCCAGCGGGAACCGGGACAGGGGACAAGCTTTCTTT. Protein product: CASGNRDRGQAFF.

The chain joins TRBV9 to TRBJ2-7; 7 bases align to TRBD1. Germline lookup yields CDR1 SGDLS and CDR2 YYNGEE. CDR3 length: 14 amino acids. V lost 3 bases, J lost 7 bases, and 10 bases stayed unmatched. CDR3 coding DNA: TGTGCCAGCAGCGCCGACAGGGCAGGGGGTGAGCAGTACTTC. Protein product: CASSADRAGGEQYF.

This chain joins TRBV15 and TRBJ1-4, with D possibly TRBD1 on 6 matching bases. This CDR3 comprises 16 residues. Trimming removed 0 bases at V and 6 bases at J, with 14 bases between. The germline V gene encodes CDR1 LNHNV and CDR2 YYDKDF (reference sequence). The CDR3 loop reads CATSREWGGGYEKLFF. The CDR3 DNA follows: TGTGCCACCAGCAGAGAGTGGGGGGGCGGATATGAAAAACTGTTTTTT.

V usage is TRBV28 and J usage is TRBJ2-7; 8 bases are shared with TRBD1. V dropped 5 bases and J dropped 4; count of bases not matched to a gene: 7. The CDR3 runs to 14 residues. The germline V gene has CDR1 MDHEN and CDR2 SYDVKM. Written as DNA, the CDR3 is TGTGCCAGCAGTACCTGGACAGGGAAGTACGAGCAGTACTTC. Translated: CASSTWTGKYEQYF.

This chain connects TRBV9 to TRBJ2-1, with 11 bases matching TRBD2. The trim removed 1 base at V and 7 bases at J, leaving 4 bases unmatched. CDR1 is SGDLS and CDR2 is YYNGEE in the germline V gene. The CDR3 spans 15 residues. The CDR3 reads CASSVTSGSRNEQFF. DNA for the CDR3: TGTGCCAGCAGCGTAACTAGCGGGAGTCGTAATGAGCAGTTCTTC.

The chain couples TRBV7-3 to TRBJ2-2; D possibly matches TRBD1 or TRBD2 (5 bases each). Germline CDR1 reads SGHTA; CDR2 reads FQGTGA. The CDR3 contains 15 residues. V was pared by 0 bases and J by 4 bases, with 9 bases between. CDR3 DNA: TGTGCCAGCAGCTTAACCAGGGACGGCACCGGGGAGCTGTTTTTT. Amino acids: CASSLTRDGTGELFF.

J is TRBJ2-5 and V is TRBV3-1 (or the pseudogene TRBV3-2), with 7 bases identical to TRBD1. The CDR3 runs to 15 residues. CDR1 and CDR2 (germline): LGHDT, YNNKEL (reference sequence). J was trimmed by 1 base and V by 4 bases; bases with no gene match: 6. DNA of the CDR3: TGTGCCAGCAGCCCATCGGACAGGCTCCAAGAGACCCAGTACTTC. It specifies CASSPSDRLQETQYF.

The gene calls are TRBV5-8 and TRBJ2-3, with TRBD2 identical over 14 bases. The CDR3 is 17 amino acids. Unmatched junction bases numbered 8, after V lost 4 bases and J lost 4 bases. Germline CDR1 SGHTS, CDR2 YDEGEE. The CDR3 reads CASSPGTSGSSPDTQYF. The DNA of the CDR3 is TGTGCCAGCAGCCCCGGGACTAGCGGGAGTAGTCCAGATACGCAGTATTTT.

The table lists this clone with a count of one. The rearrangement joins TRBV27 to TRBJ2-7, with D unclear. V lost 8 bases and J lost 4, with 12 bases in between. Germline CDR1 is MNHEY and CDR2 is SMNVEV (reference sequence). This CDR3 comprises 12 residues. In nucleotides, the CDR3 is TGTGCCAGCGGGCTGGGCCTTTACGAGCAGTACTTC. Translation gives CASGLGLYEQYF.

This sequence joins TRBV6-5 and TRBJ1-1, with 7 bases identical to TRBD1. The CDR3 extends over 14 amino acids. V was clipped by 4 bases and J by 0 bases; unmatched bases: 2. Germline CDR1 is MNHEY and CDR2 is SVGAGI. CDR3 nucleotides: TGTGCCAGCAGTTTCGACAGGGTGAACACTGAAGCTTTCTTT. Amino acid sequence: CASSFDRVNTEAFF.

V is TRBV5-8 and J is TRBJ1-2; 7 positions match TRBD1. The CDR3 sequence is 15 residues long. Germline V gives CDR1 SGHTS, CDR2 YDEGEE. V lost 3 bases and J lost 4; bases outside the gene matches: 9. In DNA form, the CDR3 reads TGTGCCAGCAGCTCCCGGGACAGCCTACTCTATGGCTACACCTTC. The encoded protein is CASSSRDSLLYGYTF.

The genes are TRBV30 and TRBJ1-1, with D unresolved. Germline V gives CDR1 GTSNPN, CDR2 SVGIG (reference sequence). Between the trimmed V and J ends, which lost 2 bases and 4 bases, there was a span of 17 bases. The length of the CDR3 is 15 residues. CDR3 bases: TGTGCCTGGAGTAAGACCAGGTTATCAGGCACTGAAGCTTTCTTT. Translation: CAWSKTRLSGTEAFF.

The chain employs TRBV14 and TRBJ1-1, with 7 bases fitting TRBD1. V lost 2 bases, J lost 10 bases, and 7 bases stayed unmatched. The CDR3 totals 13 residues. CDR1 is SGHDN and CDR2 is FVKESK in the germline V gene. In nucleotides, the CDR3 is TGTGCCAGCAGCCAAAGAGGGGGCAGGGGAGCTTTCTTT. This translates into CASSQRGGRGAFF.